This entry features one T cell receptor beta chain sequence. As yet, its antigen is unknown. The germline and genes are mouse ones. The sequenced fragment ends 1 residue before the CDR3 boundary, so the rest is inferred from the germline J gene. Here immunoSEQ multiplex PCR was the method, and the copy in TCRdb shows in-frame clones only, minus some. The data contain 7,000 to 7,500 clones, 40% to 55% of them singletons. The data stem from a study of tissue T cells after allogeneic stem cell transplantation. Trimming removed 4 bases at V and 3 bases at J, with 4 bases between. This CDR3 is 12 amino acids long. In germline, CDR1 is KGHPV, CDR2 FQNQEV (reference sequence). Sample time point: mouse harvest day 7 after allogeneic transplant. Tail vein injection delivered 10^7 T-cell-depleted bone marrow cells and 10^6 splenic CD5+ T cells. Tissues came from B6→BALB/c major-mismatch GVHD mice at day 7 or 14.

Overall study findings and caveats: Few T cell clones were shared across patients, but motif clusters showed tissue-specific shared signatures.

The J gene is TRBJ2-1, the V gene TRBV26; the D is unclear. The specimen was gut tissue. This clonotype was obtained from a female BALB/c mouse given C57BL/6 T cells with graft-versus-host disease after an allogeneic hematopoietic cell transplant. The sequenced part of the CDR3 DNA is TGTGCCAGCAGTCCTACCTATGCTGAGCAGTTC. This translates into CASSPTYAEQF. The full-length CDR3 reads as CASSPTYAEQFF.